One sample yielded the 18 T cell receptor beta chains listed below, sequenced in a study of T-cell reconstitution after alpha-beta-depleted transplantation in children (dated by TCRdb to 2016 to 2018). Library preparation used PCR. The sequencing machine was an Illumina HiSeq 2500. TCR library preparation used molecular barcoding, with unique molecular identifiers applied to normalize quantification of the TCRbeta repertoire. TCRdb reanalyzed the raw reads on its own, using fastp at Q25 for trimming and MiXCR for clone calling, and kept in-frame beta chains. Records with the same CDR3 protein are collapsed into one entry carrying the most frequent genes and DNA. Across this sample there are hundreds of thousands of distinct CDR3 sequences, with 16% seen only once. The ten largest clonotypes hold 1.1% of the sample. Sequencing used PBMCs from the stem cell graft donor, obtained from the stem cell graft. These receptors were taken from a human donor who donated a stem cell graft to a child with acute myeloid leukemia.

This clonotype appeared a single time. The rearrangement links TRBV3-1 to TRBJ1-2, with a tentative D call TRBD1 (5 bases). CDR1 LGHDT and CDR2 YNNKEL come from the germline V gene (reference sequence). Trimming took off 5 bases at V and 4 bases at J, with 14 bases between the two ends. The CDR3 is 14 amino acids. DNA for the CDR3: TGTGCCAGCAGCGAGAGGGGCGGCAGCTATGGCTACACCTTC. This translates into CASSERGGSYGYTF.

CDR3 amino acids: CASSWDRGAYEQYF. The CDR3, as DNA: TGTGCCAGCAGTTGGGACAGGGGAGCCTACGAGCAGTACTTC. The J gene is TRBJ2-7, the V gene TRBV12-3 or TRBV12-4, with 10 bases that match TRBD1. The CDR3 length is 14 residues. The J segment lost 2 bases and the V segment lost 4 bases, leaving 2 bases of the junction unmatched.

This clonotype has a count of ten or more. The chain is built from TRBV6-1 and TRBJ1-5; D uncertain. V was pared by 5 bases and J by 4 bases, with 12 bases between. The CDR3 runs to 14 residues. CDR1 and CDR2 from the germline V gene are MNHNS and SASEGT. For the CDR3, the DNA is TGTGCCAGCAGTCCCGGACGGGCGAATCAGCCCCAGCATTTT. Amino acids: CASSPGRANQPQHF.

This clonotype was seen a few times. The chain links TRBV7-9 to TRBJ1-5, with D perhaps TRBD1 (5 bases). There are 12 residues in the CDR3. Germline V lookup: CDR1 SEHNR, CDR2 FQNEAQ (reference sequence). Trimming shortened V by 9 bases and J by 6 bases, and 12 bases separated the two germline ends. CDR3 nucleotides: TGTGCCAGTCAGCTAAGGGGTCAGCCCCAGCATTTT. It encodes CASQLRGQPQHF.

The genes are TRBV2 and TRBJ1-2; a weak D match, TRBD1 (5 bases). The CDR3 extends over 12 amino acids. Germline lookup yields CDR1 SNHLY and CDR2 FYNNEI. Trimming took 8 bases from V and 5 from J, leaving 12 bases between them. The CDR3 is CASVRGGYGYTF. In nucleotides, the CDR3 is TGTGCCAGCGTGAGGGGAGGGTATGGCTACACCTTC.

This clonotype was counted a few times. The chain combines TRBV12-3 or TRBV12-4 with TRBJ2-2; D not certain. Trimming pared 1 base from V and 3 bases from J, leaving 9 bases between. The CDR3 runs 15 residues. CDR3 sequence (DNA): TGTGCCAGCAGTTTAGGGCTCTCCGACACCGGGGAGCTGTTTTTT. Protein: CASSLGLSDTGELFF.

This clonotype was counted many times. The chain recombines TRBV24-1 with TRBJ1-2; D remains unclear. The CDR3 has 13 amino acids. V was cut by 5 bases and J by 4 bases, with 10 bases left in between. Germline-derived CDR1 and CDR2 are KGHDR and SFDVKD. Written as DNA, the CDR3 is TGTGCCACCAGTGCAAGCACGGTCTATGGCTACACCTTC. It yields the protein CATSASTVYGYTF.

The V gene is TRBV18, the J gene TRBJ1-5, with unresolved D. V lost 6 bases, J lost 3 bases, and 12 bases lay in between. The CDR3 consists of 14 residues. CDR1 and CDR2 (germline): KGHSH, LQKENI. The CDR3 protein is CASSVAGDNQPQHF. CDR3 nucleotides: TGTGCCAGCTCGGTGGCAGGTGACAATCAGCCCCAGCATTTT.

The gene calls are TRBV7-9 and TRBJ1-2; D is possibly TRBD1 (5 bases). This CDR3 spans 15 amino acids. V was shortened by 4 bases and J by 0 bases, with 12 bases between the two germline ends. Germline CDR1 SEHNR, CDR2 FQNEAQ (reference sequence). The CDR3 DNA follows: TGTGCCAGCAGCTCCCCGACAGTTGCTAACTATGGCTACACCTTC. Translated: CASSSPTVANYGYTF.

In its sample, this clonotype was seen many times. CDR3 DNA: TGCAGTGCTAGAGAATATACAGATTCGAACACTGAAGCTTTCTTT. Translated, it gives CSAREYTDSNTEAFF. J is TRBJ1-1 and V is TRBV20-1; no definite D call. The length of the CDR3 is 15 residues. Germline lookup yields CDR1 DFQATT and CDR2 SNEGSKA (reference sequence). V was clipped by 0 bases and J by 1 base, with 12 bases between them.

The chain uses TRBV20-1 and TRBJ1-4; TRBD1 is a possible D gene (5 bases). V was clipped by 6 bases and J by 7 bases, with 18 bases between them. The germline V gene encodes CDR1 DFQATT and CDR2 SNEGSKA (reference sequence). This CDR3 contains 14 residues. For the CDR3, the DNA is TGCAGTGCCGAGTACCACGGGGCGTCTGAAAAACTGTTTTTT. As protein: CSAEYHGASEKLFF.

This clonotype was seen ten or more times. The CDR3 region is CASSLVPSEAFF. CDR3 DNA: TGTGCCAGCAGCTTAGTACCTTCTGAAGCTTTCTTT. V gene TRBV7-2 combines with J gene TRBJ1-1; D remains unclear. The CDR3 has 12 amino acids. Germline loops: CDR1 SGHTA, CDR2 FQGNSA. V dropped 1 base and J dropped 6 bases, with 6 bases sitting between them.

Concerning this clonotype: An end of the junction does not agree with germline; a read error may underlie this. The J gene is TRBJ2-1, the V gene TRBV4-1; 9 bases map to TRBD1. This CDR3 contains 13 residues. Looked up from germline, CDR1 is MGHRA and CDR2 is YSYEKL. The CDR3 protein is CASSQETGGGLIF. In nucleotides, the CDR3 is TGCGCCAGCAGCCAAGAGACAGGGGGAGGCTTGATCTTC.

This clonotype has at least ten counts. CDR3 coding DNA: TGTGCCAGCAGTTTGGGTATTCAGCCCCAGCATTTT. This sequence encodes CASSLGIQPQHF. The V call is TRBV12-3 or TRBV12-4, the J call TRBJ1-5; the D is unclear. CDR3 length: 12 residues. V dropped 3 bases and J dropped 6 bases, with 6 bases sitting between them.

Only a few counts were recorded for this clonotype. This chain connects TRBV12-3 or TRBV12-4 to TRBJ2-1; TRBD2 might be the D (5 bases). The CDR3 is made up of 12 amino acids. The V and J ends lost 7 bases and 6 bases respectively, with 10 bases between them. DNA of the CDR3: TGTGCCAGCAATTTCGGAGGCAATGAGCAGTTCTTC. Its protein product is CASNFGGNEQFF.

This clonotype was seen at least ten times. The chain has TRBV7-9 and TRBJ2-7; D may be TRBD2 (7 bases). The V end lost 1 base, the J end lost 0 bases, and 16 bases lay between the germline ends. CDR1 is SEHNR and CDR2 is FQNEAQ in the germline V gene (reference sequence). This CDR3 comprises 17 residues. DNA of the CDR3: TGTGCCAGCAGCTTAGGAGGGGGGGTAGCCCTCTCCTACGAGCAGTACTTC. Translating it yields CASSLGGGVALSYEQYF.

The sample holds many counts of this clonotype. The J gene is TRBJ2-3, the V gene TRBV5-5; 12 bases agree with TRBD2. CDR1 and CDR2 from the germline V gene are SGHKS and YYEKEE (reference sequence). The junction had 2 bases not matched to a gene; V was cut back by 2 bases and J by 1 base. This CDR3 comprises 16 residues. The CDR3 sequence: CASSLLAGGRTDTQYF. The CDR3 DNA follows: TGTGCCAGCAGCTTACTAGCGGGGGGCCGCACAGATACGCAGTATTTT.

This clonotype was observed at least ten times. The chain recombines TRBV12-3 or TRBV12-4 with TRBJ2-5; TRBD1 aligns across 8 bases. V gave up 5 bases and J gave up 5 bases; unmatched junction bases: 7. The CDR3 spans 14 residues. The CDR3 loop is CASSPGGAWETQYF. The CDR3 DNA reads as TGTGCCAGCAGTCCAGGGGGCGCATGGGAGACCCAGTACTTC.